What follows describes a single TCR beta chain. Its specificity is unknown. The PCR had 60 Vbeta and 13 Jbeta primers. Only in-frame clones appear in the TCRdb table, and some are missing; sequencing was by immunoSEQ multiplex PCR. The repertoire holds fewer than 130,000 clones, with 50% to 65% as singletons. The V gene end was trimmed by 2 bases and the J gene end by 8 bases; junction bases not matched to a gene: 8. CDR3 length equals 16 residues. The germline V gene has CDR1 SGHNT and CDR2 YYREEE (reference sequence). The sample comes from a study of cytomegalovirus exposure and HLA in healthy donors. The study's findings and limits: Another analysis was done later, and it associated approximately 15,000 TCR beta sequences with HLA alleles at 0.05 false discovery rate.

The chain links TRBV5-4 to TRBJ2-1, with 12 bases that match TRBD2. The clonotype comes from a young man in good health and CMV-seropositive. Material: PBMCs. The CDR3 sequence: CASSFPASGGADEQFF. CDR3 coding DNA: TGTGCCAGCAGCTTCCCGGCTAGCGGGGGGGCCGATGAGCAGTTCTTC. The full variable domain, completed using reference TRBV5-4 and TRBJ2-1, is ETGVTQSPTHLIKTRGQQVTLRCSSQSGHNTVSWYQQALGQGPQFIFQYYREEENGRGNFPPRFSGLQFPNYSSELNVNALELDDSALYLCASSFPASGGADEQFFGPGTRLTVL.